These 5 T cell receptor beta chains were sequenced from one sample in a study of T cells in Graves' hyperthyroidism and ophthalmopathy. TCR beta CDR3 sequences were amplified from RNA transcripts. The HTBI primer set drove a first-round RT-PCR of the TCR CDR3. Using its own MiXCR run on the multiplex PCR reads, TCRdb lists one record per CDR3 protein. The table lists over 300,000 distinct CDR3 sequences, around 13% of them singletons. Material: blood. The receptors stem from a woman aged 55 to 70 with Graves' hyperthyroidism.

The chain links TRBV20-1 to TRBJ1-2, with D perhaps matching TRBD1 (6 bases). The germline V gene encodes CDR1 DFQATT and CDR2 SNEGSKA (reference sequence). CDR3 length: 12 residues. V was trimmed by 0 bases and J by 8 bases, leaving 10 bases between them. The CDR3 region is CSARDPGAGYTF. The CDR3 region has the DNA TGCAGTGCTAGAGACCCAGGGGCGGGCTACACCTTC.

This clonotype came up many times. The rearrangement links TRBV6-1 to TRBJ2-7, with 9 bases identical to TRBD1. Germline CDR1 reads MNHNS; CDR2 reads SASEGT. CDR3 size: 14 residues. The V segment lost 3 bases and the J segment 2 bases; nucleotides outside the gene matches: 2. In DNA form, the CDR3 reads TGTGCCAGCAGTGAGGGGACAGGGACCTACGAGCAGTACTTC. Its translation is CASSEGTGTYEQYF.

This clonotype was picked up many times. The genes are TRBV15 and TRBJ1-2; 8 nucleotides align to TRBD1. The trim removed 1 base at V and 7 bases at J, leaving 8 bases unmatched. The CDR3 extends over 15 amino acids. Per germline, CDR1 LNHNV and CDR2 YYDKDF (reference sequence). The DNA for the CDR3 is TGTGCCACCAGCAGAGGTACAGGACAGGGCTCTGGCTACACCTTC. Amino acid sequence: CATSRGTGQGSGYTF.

This clonotype was counted at least ten times. The V call is TRBV7-9, the J call TRBJ2-5; 7 bases fit TRBD1. Germline V CDR1 and CDR2: SEHNR, FQNEAQ (reference sequence). V lost 5 bases to trimming and J lost 7 bases; unmatched junction nucleotides: 13. The CDR3 has 15 amino acids. Here the CDR3 reads CASSLQLDKGATQYF. The CDR3 DNA is TGTGCCAGCAGCCTCCAACTGGACAAGGGGGCGACCCAGTACTTC.

At least ten counts were recorded for this clonotype. The DNA of the CDR3 is TGTGCCAGCAGCATAGCGGGAGATTCCTACGAGCAGTACTTC. This sequence encodes CASSIAGDSYEQYF. J is TRBJ2-7 and V is TRBV7-3, with 9 bases fitting TRBD2. CDR3 length: 14 residues. V trimming: 5 bases; J trimming: 1 base; junction bases outside the gene matches: 3. CDR1 SGHTA and CDR2 FQGTGA come from the germline V gene. The whole variable domain, remainder taken from reference TRBV7-3 and TRBJ2-7, is GAGVSQTPSNKVTEKGKYVELRCDPISGHTALYWYRQSLGQGPEFLIYFQGTGAADDSGLPNDRFFAVRPEGSVSTLKIQRTERGDSAVYLCASSIAGDSYEQYFGPGTRLTVT.